The present TCR beta chain was sequenced within a study of T-cell reconstitution after alpha-beta-depleted transplantation in children. Molecular barcoding with unique molecular identifiers was used for the TCRbeta library. Using its own MiXCR run on the PCR reads, TCRdb lists one record per CDR3 protein. The sample carries approximately 520,000 distinct CDR3 sequences, around 10% recorded once. The CDR3 consists of 13 residues. Germline V gene lookup returns CDR1 DFQATT and CDR2 SNEGSKA (reference sequence). Losses at the gene ends were 6 bases for V and 6 bases for J; bases not matched to a gene: 9. This clonotype was detected a few times.

The chain carries TRBV20-1 and TRBJ2-7; 9 bases agree with TRBD1. Sample: PBMCs, mostly from graft donor cells, taken 180 days after TCRalphabeta/CD19-depleted stem cell transplant. The clonotype comes from a female patient between 2 and 15 years old who had a stem cell transplant for aplastic anemia, so the T cells may come from the graft donor. DNA of the CDR3: TGCAGTGCCACGGACAGGGGATTCCCCGAGCAGTACTTC. This encodes CSATDRGFPEQYF.